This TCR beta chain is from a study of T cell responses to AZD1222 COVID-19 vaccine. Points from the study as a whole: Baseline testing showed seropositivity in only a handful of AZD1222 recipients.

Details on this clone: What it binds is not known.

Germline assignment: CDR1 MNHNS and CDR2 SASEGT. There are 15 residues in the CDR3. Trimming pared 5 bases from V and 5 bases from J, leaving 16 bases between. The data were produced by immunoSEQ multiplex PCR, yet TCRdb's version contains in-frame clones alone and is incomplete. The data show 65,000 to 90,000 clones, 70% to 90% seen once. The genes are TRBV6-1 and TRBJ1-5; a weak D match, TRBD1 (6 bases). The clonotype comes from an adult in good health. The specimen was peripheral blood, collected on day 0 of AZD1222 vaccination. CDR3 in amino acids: CASSSRQAGYQPQHF. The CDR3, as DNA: TGTGCCAGCAGTTCAAGACAGGCTGGGTATCAGCCCCAGCATTTT.